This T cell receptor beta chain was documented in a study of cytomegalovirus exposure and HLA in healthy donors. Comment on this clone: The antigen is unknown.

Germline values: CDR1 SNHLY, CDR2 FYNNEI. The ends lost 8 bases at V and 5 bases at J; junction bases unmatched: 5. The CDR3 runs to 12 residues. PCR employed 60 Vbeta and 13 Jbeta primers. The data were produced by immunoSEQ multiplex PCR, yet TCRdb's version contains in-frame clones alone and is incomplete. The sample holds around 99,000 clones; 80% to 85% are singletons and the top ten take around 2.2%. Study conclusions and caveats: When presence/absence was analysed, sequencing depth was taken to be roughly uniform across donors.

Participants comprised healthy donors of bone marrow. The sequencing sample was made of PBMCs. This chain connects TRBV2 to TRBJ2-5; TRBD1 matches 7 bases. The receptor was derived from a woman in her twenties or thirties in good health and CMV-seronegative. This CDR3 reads CASGQGVETQYF. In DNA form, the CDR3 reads TGTGCCAGCGGCCAGGGGGTGGAGACCCAGTACTTC. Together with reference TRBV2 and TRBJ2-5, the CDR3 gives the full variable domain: EPEVTQTPSHQVTQMGQEVILRCVPISNHLYFYWYRQILGQKVEFLVSFYNNEISEKSEIFDDQFSVERPDGSNFTLKIRSTKLEDSAMYFCASGQGVETQYFGPGTRLLVL.